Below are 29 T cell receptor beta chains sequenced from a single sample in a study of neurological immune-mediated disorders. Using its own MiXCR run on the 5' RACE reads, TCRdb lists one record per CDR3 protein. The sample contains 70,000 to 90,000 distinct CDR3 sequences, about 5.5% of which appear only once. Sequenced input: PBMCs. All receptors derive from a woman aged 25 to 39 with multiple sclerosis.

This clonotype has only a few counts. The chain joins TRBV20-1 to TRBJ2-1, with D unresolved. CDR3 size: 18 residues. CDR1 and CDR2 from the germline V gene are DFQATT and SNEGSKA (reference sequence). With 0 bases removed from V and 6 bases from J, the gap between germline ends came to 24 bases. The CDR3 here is CSARDRAVRVTDPNEQFF. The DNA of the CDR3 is TGCAGTGCTAGAGACCGTGCGGTCCGCGTTACAGACCCCAATGAGCAGTTCTTC.

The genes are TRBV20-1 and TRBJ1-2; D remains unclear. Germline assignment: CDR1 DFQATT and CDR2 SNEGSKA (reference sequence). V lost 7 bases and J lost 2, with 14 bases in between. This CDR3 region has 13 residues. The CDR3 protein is CSDSSKENYGYTF. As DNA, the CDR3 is TGCAGTGATAGCTCCAAGGAAAACTATGGCTACACCTTC.

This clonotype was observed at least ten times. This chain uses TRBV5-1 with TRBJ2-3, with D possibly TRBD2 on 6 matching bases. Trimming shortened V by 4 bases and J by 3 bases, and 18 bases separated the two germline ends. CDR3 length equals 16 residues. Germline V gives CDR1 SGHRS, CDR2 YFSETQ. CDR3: CASSGQGGTSTDTQYF. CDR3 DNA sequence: TGCGCCAGCAGCGGCCAGGGAGGTACATCGACAGATACGCAGTATTTT.

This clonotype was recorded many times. CDR3 protein: CASSGRRGVTSTDTQYF. The CDR3, as DNA: TGTGCCAGCAGTGGTCGGCGGGGGGTCACTAGCACAGATACGCAGTATTTT. This chain connects TRBV2 to TRBJ2-3, with 8 bases identical to TRBD2. This CDR3 is built from 17 residues. V shed 4 bases, J shed 0 bases, and the junction held 9 bases outside the gene matches. In germline, CDR1 is SNHLY, CDR2 FYNNEI.

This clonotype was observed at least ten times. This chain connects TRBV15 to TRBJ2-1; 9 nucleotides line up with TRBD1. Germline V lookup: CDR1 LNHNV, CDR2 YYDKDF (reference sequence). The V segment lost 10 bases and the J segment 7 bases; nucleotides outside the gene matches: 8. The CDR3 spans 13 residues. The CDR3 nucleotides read TGTGCCAGCGGGACAGGGCTTAATAATGAGCAGTTCTTC. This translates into CASGTGLNNEQFF.

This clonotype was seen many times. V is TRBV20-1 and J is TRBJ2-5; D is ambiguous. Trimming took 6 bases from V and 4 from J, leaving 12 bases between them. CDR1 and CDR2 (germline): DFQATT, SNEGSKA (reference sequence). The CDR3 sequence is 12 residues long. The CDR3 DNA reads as TGCAGTGCCCGGTTGGGAAGAGAGACCCAGTACTTC. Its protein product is CSARLGRETQYF.

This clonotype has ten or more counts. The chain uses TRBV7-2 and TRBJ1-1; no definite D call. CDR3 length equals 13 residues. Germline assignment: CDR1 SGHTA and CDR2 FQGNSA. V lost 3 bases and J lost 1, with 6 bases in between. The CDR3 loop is CASSFPPNTEAFF. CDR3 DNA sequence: TGTGCCAGCAGCTTCCCCCCGAACACTGAAGCTTTCTTT.

The CDR3 DNA reads as TGTGCCAGCAGCTTTTCAGGGGGATACACCGGGGAGCTGTTTTTT. Translating gives CASSFSGGYTGELFF. This chain joins TRBV7-2 and TRBJ2-2, with 7 positions matching TRBD1. V gave up 3 bases and J gave up 3 bases; unmatched junction bases: 4. Germline CDR1 SGHTA, CDR2 FQGNSA. There are 15 residues in the CDR3.

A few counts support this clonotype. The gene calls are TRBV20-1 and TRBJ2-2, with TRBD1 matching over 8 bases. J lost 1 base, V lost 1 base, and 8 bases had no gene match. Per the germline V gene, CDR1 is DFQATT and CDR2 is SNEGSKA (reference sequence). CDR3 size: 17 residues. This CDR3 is CSARGAYGTGNTGELFF. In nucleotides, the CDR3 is TGCAGTGCTAGAGGAGCGTACGGGACAGGGAACACCGGGGAGCTGTTTTTT.

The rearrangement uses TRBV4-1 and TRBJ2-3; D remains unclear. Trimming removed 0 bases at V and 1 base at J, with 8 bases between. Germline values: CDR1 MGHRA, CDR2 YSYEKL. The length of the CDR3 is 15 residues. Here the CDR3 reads CASSQDKLGTDTQYF. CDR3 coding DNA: TGCGCCAGCAGCCAAGACAAGCTTGGCACAGATACGCAGTATTTT.

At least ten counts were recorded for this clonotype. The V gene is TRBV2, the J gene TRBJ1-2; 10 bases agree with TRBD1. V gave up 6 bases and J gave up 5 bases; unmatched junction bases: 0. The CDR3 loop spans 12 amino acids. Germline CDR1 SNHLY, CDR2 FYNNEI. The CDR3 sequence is CASRGQGYGYTF. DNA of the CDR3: TGTGCCAGCAGGGGACAGGGGTATGGCTACACCTTC. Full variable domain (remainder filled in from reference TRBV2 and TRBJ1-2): EPEVTQTPSHQVTQMGQEVILRCVPISNHLYFYWYRQILGQKVEFLVSFYNNEISEKSEIFDDQFSVERPDGSNFTLKIRSTKLEDSAMYFCASRGQGYGYTFGSGTRLTVV.

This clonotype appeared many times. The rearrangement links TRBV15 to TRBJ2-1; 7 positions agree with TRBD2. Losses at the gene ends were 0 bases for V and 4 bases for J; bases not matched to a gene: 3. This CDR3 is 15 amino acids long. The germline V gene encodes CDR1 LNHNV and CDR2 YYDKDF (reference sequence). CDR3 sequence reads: CATSRDRSGYNEQFF. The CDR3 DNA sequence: TGTGCCACCAGCAGAGATCGTAGCGGGTACAATGAGCAGTTCTTC.

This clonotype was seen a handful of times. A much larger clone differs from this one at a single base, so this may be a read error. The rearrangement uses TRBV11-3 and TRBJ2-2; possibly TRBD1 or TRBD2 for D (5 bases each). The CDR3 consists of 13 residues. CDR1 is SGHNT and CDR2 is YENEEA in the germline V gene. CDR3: CASSLNIAGALFF. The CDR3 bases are TGTGCCAGCAGCCTCAACATCGCCGGGGCGCTGTTTTTT.

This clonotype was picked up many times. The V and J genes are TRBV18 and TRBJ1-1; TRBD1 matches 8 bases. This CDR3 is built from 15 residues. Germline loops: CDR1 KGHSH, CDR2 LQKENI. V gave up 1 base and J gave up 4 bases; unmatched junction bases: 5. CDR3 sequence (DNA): TGTGCCAGCTCACCACGGGAGACAGGGGCCACTGAAGCTTTCTTT. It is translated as CASSPRETGATEAFF.

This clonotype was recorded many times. The CDR3 here is CSVDIWRGGPKETQYF. The CDR3 DNA reads as TGCAGCGTTGATATTTGGCGGGGCGGGCCTAAAGAGACCCAGTACTTC. The genes are TRBV29-1 and TRBJ2-5, with D possibly being TRBD2 (6 bases). The germline V gene encodes CDR1 SQVTM and CDR2 ANQGSEA. V was trimmed by 3 bases and J by 3 bases, leaving 20 bases between them. The length of the CDR3 is 16 residues.

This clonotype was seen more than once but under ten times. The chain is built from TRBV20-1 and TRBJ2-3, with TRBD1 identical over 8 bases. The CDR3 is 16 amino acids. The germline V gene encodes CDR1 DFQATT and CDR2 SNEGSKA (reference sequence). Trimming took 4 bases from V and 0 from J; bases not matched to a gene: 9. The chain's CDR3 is CSATKDRVYSTDTQYF. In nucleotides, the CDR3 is TGCAGTGCTACTAAGGACAGGGTATACAGCACAGATACGCAGTATTTT.

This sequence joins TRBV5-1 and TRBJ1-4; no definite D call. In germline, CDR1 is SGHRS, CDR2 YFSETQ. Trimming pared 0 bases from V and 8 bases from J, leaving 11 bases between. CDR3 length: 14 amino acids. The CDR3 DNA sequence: TGCGCCAGCAGCTTGGGGTACGGGTACGAAAAACTGTTTTTT. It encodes CASSLGYGYEKLFF.

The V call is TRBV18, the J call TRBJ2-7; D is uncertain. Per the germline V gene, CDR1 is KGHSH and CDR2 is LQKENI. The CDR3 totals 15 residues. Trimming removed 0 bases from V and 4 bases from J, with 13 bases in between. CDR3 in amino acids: CASSPPKDGRYEQYF. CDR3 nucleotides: TGTGCCAGCTCACCACCAAAGGACGGAAGATACGAGCAGTACTTC.

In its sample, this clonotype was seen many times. In nucleotides, the CDR3 is TGTGCCAGCAGCTCGGGGGACTCCGGCTCCTACAATGAGCAGTTCTTC. It codes for CASSSGDSGSYNEQFF. The gene calls are TRBV7-2 and TRBJ2-1, with D possibly matching TRBD2 (6 bases). The CDR3 spans 16 residues. Trimming removed 4 bases from V and 0 bases from J, with 13 bases in between. CDR1 SGHTA and CDR2 FQGNSA come from the germline V gene.

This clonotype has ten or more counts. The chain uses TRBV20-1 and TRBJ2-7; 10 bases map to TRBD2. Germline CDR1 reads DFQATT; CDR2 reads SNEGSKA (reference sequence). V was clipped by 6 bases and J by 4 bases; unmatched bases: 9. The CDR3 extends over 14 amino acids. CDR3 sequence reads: CSAALSGRGYEQYF. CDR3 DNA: TGCAGTGCCGCCCTCAGCGGGAGGGGGTACGAGCAGTACTTC.

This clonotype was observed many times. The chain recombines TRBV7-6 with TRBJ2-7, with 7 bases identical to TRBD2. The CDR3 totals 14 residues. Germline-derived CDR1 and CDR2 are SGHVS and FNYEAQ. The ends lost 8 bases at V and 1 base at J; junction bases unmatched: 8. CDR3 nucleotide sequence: TGTGCCAGCTCTGGGAGGGCAGGGTCCTACGAGCAGTACTTC. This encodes CASSGRAGSYEQYF.

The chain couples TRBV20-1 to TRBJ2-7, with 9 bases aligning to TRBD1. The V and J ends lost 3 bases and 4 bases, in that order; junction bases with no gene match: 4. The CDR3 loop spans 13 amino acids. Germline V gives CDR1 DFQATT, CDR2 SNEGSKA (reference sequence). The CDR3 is CSASRQGGYEQYF. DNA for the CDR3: TGCAGTGCTAGCCGACAGGGGGGTTACGAGCAGTACTTC.

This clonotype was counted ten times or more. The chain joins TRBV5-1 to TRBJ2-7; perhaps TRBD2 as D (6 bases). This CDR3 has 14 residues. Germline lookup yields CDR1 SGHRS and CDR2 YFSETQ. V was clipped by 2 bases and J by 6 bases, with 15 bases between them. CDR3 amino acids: CASSLGQGLPEQYF. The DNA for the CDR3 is TGCGCCAGCAGCTTAGGGCAGGGACTCCCCGAGCAGTACTTC.

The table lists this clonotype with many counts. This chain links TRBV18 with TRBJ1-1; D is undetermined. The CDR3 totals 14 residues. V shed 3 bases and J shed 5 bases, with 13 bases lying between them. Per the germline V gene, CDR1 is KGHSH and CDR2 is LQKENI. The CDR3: CASSPEAQTTEAFF. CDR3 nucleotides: TGTGCCAGCTCACCGGAGGCCCAGACGACTGAAGCTTTCTTT.

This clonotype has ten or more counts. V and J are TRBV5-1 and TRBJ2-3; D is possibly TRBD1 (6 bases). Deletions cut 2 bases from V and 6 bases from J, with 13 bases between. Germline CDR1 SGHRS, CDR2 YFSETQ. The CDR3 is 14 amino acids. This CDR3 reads CASSFGQRADTQYF. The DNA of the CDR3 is TGCGCCAGCAGCTTCGGACAGCGAGCGGATACGCAGTATTTT.

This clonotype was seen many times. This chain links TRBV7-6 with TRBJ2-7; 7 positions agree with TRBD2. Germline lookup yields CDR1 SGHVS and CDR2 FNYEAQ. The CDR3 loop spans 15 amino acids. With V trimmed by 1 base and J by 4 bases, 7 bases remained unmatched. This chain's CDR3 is CASSLVEGGEYEQYF. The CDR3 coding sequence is TGTGCCAGCAGCTTAGTGGAGGGAGGGGAATACGAGCAGTACTTC.

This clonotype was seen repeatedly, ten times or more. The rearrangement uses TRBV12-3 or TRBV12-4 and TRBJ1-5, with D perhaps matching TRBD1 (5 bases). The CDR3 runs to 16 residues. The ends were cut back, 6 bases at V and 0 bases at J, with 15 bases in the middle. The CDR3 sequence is CASSMGRGHSNQPQHF. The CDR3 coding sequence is TGTGCCAGCAGCATGGGAAGGGGCCATAGCAATCAGCCCCAGCATTTT.

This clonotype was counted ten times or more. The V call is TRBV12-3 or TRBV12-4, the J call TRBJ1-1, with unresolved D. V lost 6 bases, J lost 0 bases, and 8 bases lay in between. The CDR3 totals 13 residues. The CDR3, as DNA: TGTGCCAGCAGGGCGGTGATGAACACTGAAGCTTTCTTT. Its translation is CASRAVMNTEAFF.

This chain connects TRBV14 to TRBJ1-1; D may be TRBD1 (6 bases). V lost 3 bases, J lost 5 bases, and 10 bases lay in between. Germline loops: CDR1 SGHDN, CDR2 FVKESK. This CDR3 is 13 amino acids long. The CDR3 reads CASSQTGTTEAFF. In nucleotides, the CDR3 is TGTGCCAGCAGCCAGACAGGAACAACTGAAGCTTTCTTT.